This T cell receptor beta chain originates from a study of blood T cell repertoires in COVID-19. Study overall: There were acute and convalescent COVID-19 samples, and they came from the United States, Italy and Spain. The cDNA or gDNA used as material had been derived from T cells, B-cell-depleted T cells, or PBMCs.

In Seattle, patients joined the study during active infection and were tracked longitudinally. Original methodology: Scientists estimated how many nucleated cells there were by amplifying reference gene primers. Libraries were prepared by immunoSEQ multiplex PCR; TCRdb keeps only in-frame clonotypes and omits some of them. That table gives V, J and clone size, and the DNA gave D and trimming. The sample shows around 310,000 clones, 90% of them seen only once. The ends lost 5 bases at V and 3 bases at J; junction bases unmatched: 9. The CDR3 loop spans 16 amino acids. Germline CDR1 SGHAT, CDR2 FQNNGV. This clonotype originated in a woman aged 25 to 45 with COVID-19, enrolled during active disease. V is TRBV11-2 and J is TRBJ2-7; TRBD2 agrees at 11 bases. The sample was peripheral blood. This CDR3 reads CASSRDGLAGNYEQYF. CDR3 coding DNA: TGTGCCAGCAGCCGAGACGGACTAGCGGGTAACTACGAGCAGTACTTC.